This entry describes one T cell receptor beta chain. This clone was seen a single time. The target of this receptor is not known. Per-base qualities were not stored, and no clone one base away is much larger. The data originate from a study of blood T cell repertoires in COVID-19 (dated by TCRdb to the early 2020s). Context from the whole study: Collaborator samples came from the United States, Italy and Spain and covered acute and convalescent phases of COVID-19. The material from the prospective study consisted of cDNA or gDNA derived from T cells, B-cell-depleted T cells, or PBMCs. Deeply sampled blood TCRbeta repertoires from subjects exposed to, actively infected with, or recovered from COVID-19 were included in the dataset. A freely available public database, intended as a resource for researchers studying the immune response to SARS-CoV-2, is where the repertoires were released. Samples came from the ongoing ImmuneRACE study (first 160 participants) plus 1,254 subjects from 6 global collaborators. Nearly every sample came with metadata listing a de-identified subject ID, COVID-19 status, age in years and sex. HLA class I and class II types, where available, came from metadata supplied by the sample provider rather than from assay-based typing. What the study reported, not specific to this receptor: The amount of clinical and demographic metadata varied by source and participant and was provided uncurated.

One collaborating source in Seattle enrolled patients during active infection and followed them longitudinally through the course of disease. Whole blood was collected in K2EDTA tubes by collaborating institutions according to the institutions' own protocols. For TCRbeta analysis, collaborators shipped samples in one of three forms: frozen whole blood, isolated PBMCs, or DNA extracted from either of those sample types. Reading the germline V gene gives CDR1 SGHAT and CDR2 FQNNGV. The CDR3 holds 12 amino acids from the cysteine to the phenylalanine. The sequence is cut down to CDR3 DNA, 36 bases in frame from base 1. V was cut back by 7 bases and J by 4 bases, leaving a gap of 9 bases between them. TCRbeta CDR3 regions were amplified from genomic DNA using the immunoSEQ Assay, a bias-controlled multiplex PCR. The authors processed their data as follows. The number of nucleated cells in each sample was estimated by amplification of reference gene primers within the assay. To quantify the absolute abundance of each unique TCRbeta CDR3 rearrangement, sequence reads were collapsed and filtered. For each sample, productive Simpson clonality was calculated by taking the square root of Simpson's diversity index across productive rearrangements. The table was pulled from immuneACCESS by TCRdb, which kept in-frame rearrangements only. Such tables lose some clones; where checked, under half of the loss comes from unresolved V genes, and the rest has no known cause. V, J and clone size are taken as reported in that table, and D and trimming were inferred from the DNA itself. Present in this sample are 150,000 to 200,000 clones, about 83% of which were seen just once. Of the sample, 15% to 20% falls within the top ten clones.

The rearranged chain carries TRBV11-2 and TRBJ2-3; TRBD2 is a weak D gene call, 6 bases matching. The sequenced sample consisted of peripheral blood. The sequence was obtained from a person aged 65-85 years with COVID-19, enrolled during active disease. The CDR3: CASKEGADTQYF. The nucleotides read TGTGCCAGCAAGGAGGGCGCAGATACGCAGTATTTT.